This T cell receptor (beta chain) was recovered during a study of control samples from healthy donors and cancer patients. Germline V gene sequence: CDR1 SGHDT, CDR2 YYEEEE. V shed 4 bases, J shed 6 bases, and the junction held 11 bases outside the gene matches. The CDR3 sequence is 15 residues long. The data were produced by immunoSEQ multiplex PCR, yet TCRdb's version contains in-frame clones alone and is incomplete. The data show 25,000 to 30,000 clones, 85% to 90% seen once. The sample consisted of PBMCs. The receptor was derived from a woman aged 40 to 50 with lung cancer. The chain recombines TRBV5-6 with TRBJ1-2, with TRBD1 identical over 8 bases. CDR3 sequence (DNA): TGTGCCAGCAGCCCGCCAGGACAGGGAAAGCATGGCTACACCTTC. It specifies CASSPPGQGKHGYTF. The whole variable domain, remainder taken from reference TRBV5-6 and TRBJ1-2, is DAGVTQSPTHLIKTRGQQVTLRCSPKSGHDTVSWYQQALGQGPQFIFQYYEEEERQRGNFPDRFSGHQFPNYSSELNVNALLLGDSALYLCASSPPGQGKHGYTFGSGTRLTVV.